The 29 T cell receptor beta chains below were found in one sample sequenced in a study of cytomegalovirus exposure and HLA in healthy donors. Measured with immunoSEQ multiplex PCR; TCRdb has only the in-frame clones, and not every one. The table includes 150,000 or so clones, around 84% detected once. The sequenced sample was PBMCs. Every receptor here comes from a human donor in good health.

Only one count was recorded for this clone. The chain employs TRBV5-1 and TRBJ1-5; 9 bases are a match to TRBD1. The CDR3 has 17 amino acids. V was clipped by 5 bases and J by 3 bases; unmatched bases: 12. Germline V gene sequence: CDR1 SGHRS, CDR2 YFSETQ. The CDR3 loop is CASRAGQGVGDNQPQHF. DNA of the CDR3: TGCGCCAGCAGAGCGGGACAGGGAGTGGGCGACAATCAGCCCCAGCATTTT.

The chain joins TRBV15 to TRBJ2-1; TRBD2 agrees at 10 bases. CDR3 length: 16 amino acids. Looked up from germline, CDR1 is LNHNV and CDR2 is YYDKDF (reference sequence). V trimming: 2 bases; J trimming: 12 bases; junction bases outside the gene matches: 13. CDR3 sequence reads: CATSRSSGSFLQGQFF. The CDR3 DNA sequence: TGTGCCACCAGCAGATCTAGCGGGAGTTTCTTGCAGGGGCAGTTCTTC.

The chain has TRBV6-6 and TRBJ1-1; D is perhaps TRBD1 (6 bases). The CDR3 is 14 amino acids. V was shortened by 7 bases and J by 1 base, with 13 bases between the two germline ends. CDR1 and CDR2 (germline): MNHNY, SVGAGI (reference sequence). Written as DNA, the CDR3 is TGTGCCAGCAACCTGGACAGTACGAACACTGAAGCTTTCTTT. Encoded protein: CASNLDSTNTEAFF.

This rearrangement joins TRBV7-8 to TRBJ2-2, with 7 bases fitting TRBD2. The CDR3 consists of 16 residues. Losses at the gene ends were 5 bases for V and 8 bases for J; bases not matched to a gene: 14. Germline V CDR1 and CDR2: SGHVS, FQNEAQ. The CDR3 sequence: CASSPTGTTAVGELFF. The DNA of the CDR3 is TGTGCCAGCAGCCCAACCGGGACTACAGCTGTAGGGGAGCTGTTTTTT.

The rearrangement links TRBV2 to TRBJ2-7, with 7 bases matching TRBD2. Germline V gives CDR1 SNHLY, CDR2 FYNNEI. With 2 bases clipped from V and 0 bases from J, the junction kept 4 bases outside the gene matches. The CDR3 has 15 residues. In nucleotides, the CDR3 is TGTGCCAGCAGTGAACAGCGGACTAGCTCCTACGAGCAGTACTTC. Protein: CASSEQRTSSYEQYF.

The chain combines TRBV6-5 with TRBJ2-7; TRBD2 might be the D (5 bases). Germline CDR1 and CDR2: MNHEY and SVGAGI. This CDR3 spans 13 amino acids. The ends were cut back, 6 bases at V and 0 bases at J, with 9 bases in the middle. The CDR3 loop reads CASRVLASYEQYF. CDR3 nucleotide sequence: TGTGCCAGCAGAGTTCTAGCCTCCTACGAGCAGTACTTC.

The V and J genes are TRBV28 and TRBJ2-1; D may be TRBD1 (5 bases). CDR1 MDHEN and CDR2 SYDVKM come from the germline V gene. Trimming pared 6 bases from V and 4 bases from J, leaving 7 bases between. The CDR3 covers 12 residues. CDR3 DNA sequence: TGTGCCAGCAGGACAGAGTACAATGAGCAGTTCTTC. It translates to CASRTEYNEQFF.

The chain carries TRBV28 and TRBJ2-1; 8 bases match TRBD2. The CDR3 is made up of 16 amino acids. Trimming took 2 bases from V and 7 from J; bases not matched to a gene: 10. CDR1 MDHEN and CDR2 SYDVKM come from the germline V gene. For the CDR3, the DNA is TGTGCCAGCAGTTTAGGGGGGGAACTAGCGGTTAATGAGCAGTTCTTC. Its translation is CASSLGGELAVNEQFF.

The table lists this clone with a few counts. The chain recombines TRBV6-5 with TRBJ2-7; 14 bases match TRBD2. The CDR3 has 13 residues. The junction had 0 bases not matched to a gene; V was cut back by 5 bases and J by 6 bases. Germline V lookup: CDR1 MNHEY, CDR2 SVGAGI. DNA for the CDR3: TGTGCCAGCAGTGGACTAGCGGGAGGCGAGCAGTACTTC. It is translated as CASSGLAGGEQYF.

This clone was counted only a few times. V gene TRBV7-9 combines with J gene TRBJ1-1; tentative D call: TRBD1 (5 bases). Trimming stripped 5 bases from V and 1 base from J, with 8 bases between. CDR1 is SEHNR, CDR2 FQNEAQ, per germline (reference sequence). The CDR3 loop spans 13 amino acids. The CDR3 spells CASSLGQNTEAFF. The CDR3 bases are TGTGCCAGCAGCCTCGGACAGAACACTGAAGCTTTCTTT.

This clone was picked up a small number of times. The J gene is TRBJ2-6, the V gene TRBV15; D perhaps matches TRBD1 (5 bases). Trimming pared 0 bases from V and 0 bases from J, leaving 12 bases between. Germline values: CDR1 LNHNV, CDR2 YYDKDF (reference sequence). The CDR3 is made up of 18 amino acids. CDR3 protein: CATSREQEGDSGANVLTF. Here the CDR3 DNA reads TGTGCCACCAGCAGAGAGCAGGAAGGGGACTCTGGGGCCAACGTCCTGACTTTC.

The V and J genes are TRBV6-6 and TRBJ2-7, with 11 bases matching TRBD1. Germline V CDR1 and CDR2: MNHNY, SVGAGI (reference sequence). The V and J ends lost 6 bases and 3 bases, in that order; junction bases with no gene match: 10. The CDR3 has 16 residues. The CDR3: CASSPPSGTGGYEQYF. Written as DNA, the CDR3 is TGTGCCAGCAGCCCTCCATCCGGGACAGGGGGCTACGAGCAGTACTTC.

The chain recombines TRBV5-6 with TRBJ2-5; 7 bases are a match to TRBD1. The germline V gene has CDR1 SGHDT and CDR2 YYEEEE. The CDR3 is 14 residues long. Germline trimming cut 3 bases from V and 3 bases from J; bases unmatched to any gene: 5. This CDR3 reads CASSYRDREETQYF. DNA for the CDR3: TGTGCCAGCAGCTACCGAGACAGGGAAGAGACCCAGTACTTC.

This rearrangement joins TRBV7-2 to TRBJ1-4, with D possibly matching TRBD1 (6 bases). Trimming took off 4 bases at V and 8 bases at J, with 17 bases between the two ends. CDR1 and CDR2 (germline): SGHTA, FQGNSA. The CDR3 is made up of 15 amino acids. The CDR3 reads CASSSMRGNVEKLFF. The CDR3 DNA is TGTGCCAGCAGCTCAATGAGGGGGAACGTCGAAAAACTGTTTTTT.

V gene TRBV9 combines with J gene TRBJ1-4; 8 bases agree with TRBD1. V dropped 4 bases and J dropped 0; count of bases not matched to a gene: 8. CDR1 SGDLS and CDR2 YYNGEE come from the germline V gene. This CDR3 region has 17 residues. CDR3 amino acids: CASSLLGQGATNEKLFF. The CDR3 nucleotides read TGTGCCAGCAGCCTATTAGGACAGGGAGCAACTAATGAAAAACTGTTTTTT.

This chain joins TRBV13 and TRBJ2-5; D is perhaps TRBD1 (6 bases). CDR3 size: 17 residues. Germline CDR1 and CDR2: PRHDT and FYEKMQ (reference sequence). V was trimmed by 4 bases and J by 8 bases, leaving 26 bases between them. CDR3 sequence: CASSSTPLLGHLATQYF. For the CDR3, the DNA is TGTGCCAGCAGCTCAACCCCCTTGCTGGGACACCTTGCCACCCAGTACTTC.

This rearrangement joins TRBV4-1 to TRBJ2-5; tentative D call: TRBD2 (5 bases). V was trimmed by 4 bases and J by 0 bases, leaving 18 bases between them. CDR1 and CDR2 from the germline V gene are MGHRA and YSYEKL. The CDR3 contains 17 residues. CDR3 DNA sequence: TGCGCCAGCAGCCCCTACATGCGTGGAGCGGACCAAGAGACCCAGTACTTC. Translating gives CASSPYMRGADQETQYF.

V is TRBV5-1 and J is TRBJ1-2, with TRBD1 matching 7 bases. CDR3 length: 14 residues. CDR1 SGHRS and CDR2 YFSETQ come from the germline V gene. Trimming removed 0 bases from V and 3 bases from J; junction bases left unmatched: 2. As DNA, the CDR3 is TGCGCCAGCAGCTTGGCCCAGGGGGACTATGGCTACACCTTC. Amino acids: CASSLAQGDYGYTF.

On this clone: This sample also contains other DNA sequences that code for the same CDR3. The gene calls are TRBV5-1 and TRBJ2-2; D gene ambiguous. Trimming cost V 1 base and J 8 bases, with 9 bases left between them. Germline values: CDR1 SGHRS, CDR2 YFSETQ. This CDR3 has 13 residues. This CDR3 is CASSLIVTGELFF. In DNA, the CDR3 is TGCGCCAGCAGCTTGATAGTAACTGGGGAGCTGTTTTTT.

The rearrangement joins TRBV7-3 to TRBJ2-5, with TRBD1 matching over 8 bases. Trimming took 4 bases from V and 5 from J; bases not matched to a gene: 12. CDR3 length: 16 amino acids. Germline lookup yields CDR1 SGHTA and CDR2 FQGTGA. This chain's CDR3 is CASSSIGQGGVETQYF. In DNA form, the CDR3 reads TGTGCCAGCAGCTCCATTGGACAGGGAGGCGTGGAGACCCAGTACTTC.

This chain joins TRBV6-1 and TRBJ2-2; 7 bases are shared with TRBD1. Germline values: CDR1 MNHNS, CDR2 SASEGT. J gave up 6 bases and V 6 bases, and 7 bases lay outside the gene matches. The CDR3 extends over 14 amino acids. The CDR3 DNA sequence: TGTGCCAGCAGCGACAGGGATGGTTCCGGGGAGCTGTTTTTT. The encoded protein is CASSDRDGSGELFF.

The V gene is TRBV7-8, the J gene TRBJ1-2; D not certain. Germline CDR1 SGHVS, CDR2 FQNEAQ. The CDR3 loop spans 16 amino acids. The ends were cut back, 4 bases at V and 4 bases at J, with 19 bases in the middle. CDR3 nucleotide sequence: TGTGCCAGCAGCTCAAGGAGTCAGTCCTATGCCTATGGCTACACCTTC. Its translation is CASSSRSQSYAYGYTF.

The CDR3 DNA sequence: TGTGCCAGCTCGCTGGGACAGGCGAGGTACACTGAAGCTTTCTTT. This sequence encodes CASSLGQARYTEAFF. The chain combines TRBV18 with TRBJ1-1; 8 positions agree with TRBD1. Germline V gene sequence: CDR1 KGHSH, CDR2 LQKENI. This CDR3 is built from 15 residues. Trimming took 6 bases from V and 3 from J; bases not matched to a gene: 9.

CDR3 sequence: CASSLSWQEGYGYTF. CDR3 bases: TGTGCCAGCAGTTTATCATGGCAGGAGGGCTATGGCTACACCTTC. V usage is TRBV28 and J usage is TRBJ1-2; D is unresolved. The CDR3 consists of 15 residues. CDR1 is MDHEN and CDR2 is SYDVKM in the germline V gene. Trimming removed 1 base at V and 4 bases at J, with 13 bases between.

This clone was picked up one time. The chain uses TRBV5-5 and TRBJ1-5; D call uncertain. Germline lookup yields CDR1 SGHKS and CDR2 YYEKEE (reference sequence). V lost 1 base to trimming and J lost 0 bases, with 8 bases between them. This CDR3 has 15 residues. The CDR3 protein is CASSLIYYSNQPQHF. As DNA, the CDR3 is TGTGCCAGCAGCTTGATTTACTATAGCAATCAGCCCCAGCATTTT.

The CDR3 nucleotides are TGTGCCACCAGCAGAGATCTTAACCAAGAGACCCAGTACTTC. It yields the protein CATSRDLNQETQYF. The chain carries TRBV15 and TRBJ2-5, with D hard to call. Germline V gene sequence: CDR1 LNHNV, CDR2 YYDKDF (reference sequence). This CDR3 has 14 amino acids. Between the trimmed V and J ends, which lost 0 bases and 0 bases, there was a span of 5 bases.

The chain couples TRBV19 to TRBJ1-1, with TRBD1 as a possible D gene (6 bases). The V and J ends lost 4 bases and 6 bases respectively, with 12 bases between them. The CDR3 length is 13 residues. Germline V gene data show CDR1 as LNHDA and CDR2 as SQIVND (reference sequence). The chain's CDR3 is CASSNQGRSEAFF. The CDR3 DNA sequence: TGTGCCAGTAGTAATCAGGGGCGCTCTGAAGCTTTCTTT.

This chain uses TRBV19 with TRBJ2-3; 9 bases are a match to TRBD1. The CDR3 is made up of 14 amino acids. The ends lost 5 bases at V and 6 bases at J; junction bases unmatched: 6. Germline lookup yields CDR1 LNHDA and CDR2 SQIVND (reference sequence). This CDR3 reads CASSPGQGRDTQYF. The CDR3 DNA is TGTGCCAGTAGTCCAGGACAGGGGCGGGATACGCAGTATTTT.

This chain links TRBV15 with TRBJ2-2, with D possibly TRBD2 on 5 matching bases. CDR3 length: 14 residues. V was clipped by 1 base and J by 4 bases, with 7 bases between them. The germline V gene has CDR1 LNHNV and CDR2 YYDKDF (reference sequence). The CDR3 sequence is CATSRAAGTGELFF. CDR3 bases: TGTGCCACCAGCAGAGCGGCGGGCACCGGGGAGCTGTTTTTT.